The rows below give T cell receptor beta chains drawn from one sample of a study of blood T cell repertoires in COVID-19. Clones were sequenced by immunoSEQ multiplex PCR, and TCRdb holds only the in-frame ones, with some missing. The profile shows tens of thousands of clones, roughly 78% of them singletons. Material for sequencing was peripheral blood. Receptors were obtained from a woman in her sixties or seventies with acute or convalescent COVID-19. Each CDR3 is given with its conserved first and last residue. The D gene is left open where the match is weak. Size values are once, few and many counts, or a class for expanded clones, and some rows have none.

TRBD2 . TRBJ2-3 TRBV11-2 CASSLAGGLDTQYF TGTGCCAGCAGCTTAGCGGGGGGGCTGGATACGCAGTATTTT
. . TRBJ1-2 TRBV4-1 CASSHTSGSGYTF TGCGCCAGCAGCCACACTTCGGGAAGTGGCTACACCTTC
TRBD2 . TRBJ2-1 TRBV6-2/TRBV6-3 CASSYWLAGGYNEQFF TGTGCCAGCAGTTACTGGCTAGCGGGAGGTTACAATGAGCAGTTCTTC
TRBD2 . TRBJ2-5 TRBV6-5 CASSGGKETQYF TGTGCCAGCAGCGGGGGGAAAGAGACCCAGTACTTC
. once TRBJ2-4 TRBV4-2 CASSPRDTSQGDIQYF TGTGCCAGCAGCCCACGGGATACTAGCCAGGGGGACATTCAGTACTTC
TRBD1 . TRBJ1-1 TRBV6-5 CASSIDRGNTEAFF TGTGCCAGCAGTATAGACAGGGGGAACACTGAAGCTTTCTTT
TRBD1 . TRBJ1-5 TRBV10-2 CASSNLFGTGGSGNQPQHF TGCGCCAGCAGTAACCTGTTCGGGACAGGGGGATCGGGCAATCAGCCCCAGCATTTT
TRBD1 once TRBJ2-6 TRBV27 CASSYQLGTGQGNSGANVLTF TGTGCCAGCAGTTACCAGCTGGGTACGGGACAGGGGAATTCTGGGGCCAACGTCCTGACTTTC
TRBD1 . TRBJ1-2 TRBV10-2 CASSGTGGDGYTF TGCGCCAGTTCCGGGACAGGTGGAGATGGCTACACCTTC
TRBD1 . TRBJ1-1 TRBV6-5 CAVKFSDRGTEAFF TGTGCCGTCAAATTTAGCGACAGGGGCACTGAAGCTTTCTTT
TRBD1 . TRBJ1-4 TRBV4-2 CASSLGQGGEKLFF TGTGCCAGCAGCCTCGGACAGGGGGGTGAAAAACTGTTTTTT
. . TRBJ1-5 TRBV5-1 CASSLVFAGGNQPQHF TGCGCCAGCAGCTTGGTGTTTGCCGGGGGCAATCAGCCCCAGCATTTT
. . TRBJ1-5 TRBV6-5 CASSQGNQPQHF TGTGCCAGCAGTCAGGGCAATCAGCCCCAGCATTTT
. few TRBJ1-6 TRBV7-2 CASSSSRSPLHF TGTGCCAGCAGCTCCTCCCGTTCACCCCTCCACTTT
TRBD2 . TRBJ2-5 TRBV11-2 CASSGGATSGGSGETQYF TGTGCCAGCAGCGGAGGGGCGACTAGCGGGGGGTCTGGTGAGACCCAGTACTTC
TRBD2 . TRBJ2-1 TRBV7-3 CASSLKGSAASGVPKGEQFF TGTGCCAGCAGCTTAAAGGGGAGCGCGGCTAGCGGGGTCCCCAAGGGTGAGCAGTTCTTC
TRBD2 . TRBJ2-3 TRBV6-2/TRBV6-3 CASSYGGGISTDTQYF TGTGCCAGCAGTTACGGCGGGGGGATATCCACAGATACGCAGTATTTT
. . TRBJ1-4 TRBV5-1 CASSLGSPEEKLFF TGCGCCAGCAGCTTAGGTTCTCCGGAGGAAAAACTGTTTTTT
TRBD2 . TRBJ2-3 TRBV7-3 CASSPGLARYTDTQYF TGTGCCAGCAGCCCGGGACTAGCGCGATACACAGATACGCAGTATTTT
. . TRBJ2-5 TRBV9 CASSVDPGQRQETQYF TGTGCCAGCAGCGTAGACCCCGGACAAAGACAAGAGACCCAGTACTTC
. once TRBJ2-7 TRBV9 CASSVDMGSFYEQYF TGTGCCAGCAGCGTAGATATGGGCAGCTTCTACGAGCAGTACTTC
TRBD2 . TRBJ2-3 TRBV5-8 CASRAGGLVRADTQYF TGTGCCAGCAGAGCGGGGGGGCTAGTAAGGGCAGATACGCAGTATTTT
TRBD1 . TRBJ2-6 TRBV19 CASSKGATGANVLTF TGTGCCAGTAGCAAGGGGGCAACTGGGGCCAACGTCCTGACTTTC